This T cell receptor (beta chain) comes out of a study of control samples from healthy donors and cancer patients (dated by TCRdb to 2019 to 2021). In regard to this clone: It lacks a known antigen. It has no much larger one-base neighbor in the sample; base qualities were not kept.

CDR1 and CDR2, looked up from the germline V gene, are MRHNA and SNTAGT. Spanning cysteine to phenylalanine, the CDR3 consists of 14 amino acids. Only CDR3 DNA is held: 42 bases, read in frame from base 1. The junction carries 11 bases between V and J, which are trimmed by 2 bases and 7 bases respectively. The library was prepared using the immunoSEQ multiplex PCR assay. TCRdb took this table from immuneACCESS and kept in-frame rearrangements with V and J called. Such tables lack part of the clones; where checked against another copy, unresolved V genes explain under half of the gap, and the rest is unexplained. The sample yields some 200,000 clones; roughly 91% were counted once. Roughly 1.5% of the sample belongs to the ten largest clones.

The clonotype was recovered from a young man in good health. The chain was built from TRBV6-4 and TRBJ1-4; no D gene call is confident. Input material: blood. The CDR3: CASSDGPWGEKLFF. The DNA sequence reads TGTGCCAGCAGTGACGGGCCCTGGGGTGAAAAACTGTTTTTT.